The 25 T cell receptor beta chains reported below all come from one sample, sequenced in a study of spatial heterogeneity in lung cancer. Described time point: sample taken at primary tumor resection. Whole RNA obtained from tumor, nontumor lung or frozen PBMC underwent sequencing without sorting. TCRdb independently ran MiXCR on the 5' RACE reads; one entry per CDR3 protein. The data hold roughly 10,000 distinct CDR3 sequences, with roughly 3.5% observed a single time. The specimen was PBMCs, collected at surgery. Every receptor here comes from a female donor with early-stage non-small cell lung cancer.

Notes on this clonotype: As an off-target read in a library built for alpha chains, this beta chain has a frequency of little significance. In DNA form, the CDR3 reads TGTGCCAGCAGTCGGGTGGGGGCCTACAATGAGCAGTTCTTC. Amino acids: CASSRVGAYNEQFF. The chain has TRBV6-5 and TRBJ2-1; D tentatively reads TRBD1 or TRBD2 (5 bases each). Trimming removed 5 bases at V and 2 bases at J, with 10 bases between. Germline V gene sequence: CDR1 MNHEY, CDR2 SVGAGI. The CDR3 contains 14 residues.

The table lists this clonotype with many counts. Little can be read into the size of this beta chain, an off-target read in a library designed for alpha chains. V is TRBV7-9 and J is TRBJ2-2; tentative D call: TRBD2 (5 bases). V was clipped by 7 bases and J by 5 bases, with 11 bases between them. CDR3 length equals 13 residues. CDR1 and CDR2 from the germline V gene are SEHNR and FQNEAQ (reference sequence). CDR3 loop: CASIPGWTGELFF. CDR3 DNA sequence: TGTGCCAGCATCCCGGGGTGGACCGGGGAGCTGTTTTTT.

In this sample, this clonotype turned up many times. This beta chain came through as a stray read in a library set up for alpha chains, and its size says little. The chain combines TRBV20-1 with TRBJ1-5, with TRBD1 identical over 12 bases. The germline V gene encodes CDR1 DFQATT and CDR2 SNEGSKA (reference sequence). With 3 bases clipped from V and 3 bases from J, the junction kept 6 bases outside the gene matches. This CDR3 is 16 amino acids long. The CDR3 nucleotides are TGCAGTGCTAGGGCTGGGACAGGGGGCTACAATCAGCCCCAGCATTTT. Its translation is CSARAGTGGYNQPQHF.

This clonotype was picked up many times. This beta chain turned up in a library designed for alpha chains; as an off-target read, its abundance says little. The chain couples TRBV20-1 to TRBJ2-7, with 9 bases that match TRBD2. The junction had 9 bases not matched to a gene; V was cut back by 3 bases and J by 0 bases. Germline V gene sequence: CDR1 DFQATT, CDR2 SNEGSKA (reference sequence). The CDR3 is 16 residues long. The CDR3 spells CSARGTSHTGSYEQYF. The CDR3 DNA reads as TGCAGTGCTAGGGGGACTAGCCATACCGGCTCCTACGAGCAGTACTTC.

This clonotype occurred many times. Since it is a stray read in a library aimed at alpha chains, this beta chain has a size that is not meaningful. The chain carries TRBV7-8 and TRBJ2-1; the match to TRBD2 covers 8 bases. The CDR3 spans 15 residues. Unmatched junction bases numbered 12, after V lost 5 bases and J lost 9 bases. The germline V gene has CDR1 SGHVS and CDR2 FQNEAQ. CDR3 sequence reads: CASSPYFGGAAEQFF. The CDR3, as DNA: TGTGCCAGCAGCCCGTACTTCGGGGGGGCTGCTGAGCAGTTCTTC.

This clonotype was detected ten times or more. Since the library was made to target alpha chains, this beta chain is a stray read and its abundance is not meaningful. This chain connects TRBV29-1 to TRBJ2-7; D perhaps matches TRBD1 (5 bases). In germline, CDR1 is SQVTM, CDR2 ANQGSEA. The CDR3 is 13 residues long. V lost 7 bases to trimming and J lost 1 base, with 14 bases between them. The CDR3 DNA sequence: TGCAGCGATCGACAGTCAGGTTCCTACGAGCAGTACTTC. This translates into CSDRQSGSYEQYF.

At least ten counts were recorded for this clonotype. This beta chain is a stray sequence in a library constructed for alpha chains; its clone size is not meaningful. The gene calls are TRBV4-3 and TRBJ2-7; 10 nucleotides line up with TRBD1. V shed 1 base, J shed 4 bases, and the junction held 4 bases outside the gene matches. Germline V lookup: CDR1 LGHNA, CDR2 YSLEER. The CDR3 has 15 residues. CDR3 in amino acids: CASSQGQGAEYEQYF. CDR3 nucleotides: TGCGCCAGCAGCCAAGGACAGGGGGCAGAATACGAGCAGTACTTC.

This clonotype has at least ten counts. This beta chain is an unintended read in a library built for alpha chains; its size means little. This rearrangement joins TRBV7-2 to TRBJ1-1; D might be TRBD1 (5 bases). Germline V gene data show CDR1 as SGHTA and CDR2 as FQGNSA. The ends were cut back, 5 bases at V and 0 bases at J, with 16 bases in the middle. The CDR3 totals 16 residues. The CDR3 DNA reads as TGTGCCAGCAGCCGTCAGCCAGGGTCCTTGAACACTGAAGCTTTCTTT. Translating gives CASSRQPGSLNTEAFF.

This clonotype showed up many times. As an off-target read in a library built for alpha chains, this beta chain has a frequency of little significance. The chain employs TRBV19 and TRBJ2-7; TRBD1 matches at 9 bases. V shed 6 bases and J 4 bases; nucleotides not matched to a gene: 7. The CDR3 is made up of 14 amino acids. Germline V gene lookup returns CDR1 LNHDA and CDR2 SQIVND (reference sequence). CDR3 in amino acids: CASRRDRAAYEQYF. Written as DNA, the CDR3 is TGTGCCAGTAGAAGGGACAGGGCCGCGTACGAGCAGTACTTC.

This clonotype was picked up many times. In a library made to pick up alpha chains, this beta chain is a stray read with a size that means little. This chain connects TRBV19 to TRBJ2-2; D unclear. V lost 3 bases and J 4 bases, leaving 12 bases between the germline ends. Germline values: CDR1 LNHDA, CDR2 SQIVND (reference sequence). The length of the CDR3 is 15 residues. The CDR3 protein is CASSIGPIRTGELFF. The CDR3 DNA follows: TGTGCCAGTAGTATTGGGCCTATCCGCACCGGGGAGCTGTTTTTT.

This clonotype was detected many times. Since the library was made to target alpha chains, this beta chain is a stray read and its abundance is not meaningful. The J gene is TRBJ2-7, the V gene TRBV27; D unclear. This CDR3 is built from 14 residues. V was cut by 6 bases and J by 7 bases, with 19 bases left in between. Germline CDR1 and CDR2: MNHEY and SMNVEV (reference sequence). CDR3: CASSPDLQTREQYF. CDR3 DNA: TGTGCCAGCAGCCCGGATCTTCAGACGAGGGAGCAGTACTTC.

This clonotype is labeled as medium-sized. This beta chain slipped into a library made for alpha chains as a stray read, so its size is not meaningful. The CDR3 here is CSARTVSMNTEAFF. The CDR3 nucleotides read TGCAGTGCCCGGACAGTCTCTATGAACACTGAAGCTTTCTTT. The chain couples TRBV20-1 to TRBJ1-1; D is possibly TRBD1 (6 bases). Trimming removed 6 bases at V and 0 bases at J, with 14 bases between. CDR3 length equals 14 residues. Per germline, CDR1 DFQATT and CDR2 SNEGSKA (reference sequence).

In its sample, this clonotype was seen many times. This beta chain is an off-target read within a library intended for alpha chains, so its frequency means little. The rearrangement links TRBV6-6 to TRBJ2-2, with D possibly being TRBD1 or TRBD2 (5 bases each). Germline V lookup: CDR1 MNHNY, CDR2 SVGAGI (reference sequence). Trimming shortened V by 8 bases and J by 0 bases, and 13 bases separated the two germline ends. This CDR3 region has 15 residues. CDR3 sequence (DNA): TGTGCCAGCGCCCCGGGGCTAGCGAACACCGGGGAGCTGTTTTTT. Its protein is CASAPGLANTGELFF.

In this sample, this clonotype is medium-sized. Because the library targeted alpha chains, this beta chain is an off-target read whose size means little. The chain has TRBV29-1 and TRBJ2-7; D gene unclear. CDR3 length: 11 amino acids. CDR1 and CDR2 (germline): SQVTM, ANQGSEA. Trimming cost V 6 bases and J 0 bases, with 6 bases left between them. CDR3 nucleotides: TGCAGCGTGGGAAACTCCTACGAGCAGTACTTC. Protein sequence: CSVGNSYEQYF.

This clonotype showed up many times. Little can be read into the size of this beta chain, an off-target read in a library designed for alpha chains. The J gene is TRBJ1-1, the V gene TRBV20-1; no firm D call. Trimming shortened V by 5 bases and J by 1 base, and 8 bases separated the two germline ends. The CDR3 loop spans 12 amino acids. Germline V gene lookup returns CDR1 DFQATT and CDR2 SNEGSKA (reference sequence). This CDR3 is CSARRANTEAFF. CDR3 DNA: TGCAGTGCTCGCCGGGCGAACACTGAAGCTTTCTTT.

This clonotype was recorded at least ten times. This beta chain is off target for a library built for alpha chains, so its abundance means little. The V call is TRBV19, the J call TRBJ2-2, with 11 bases fitting TRBD2. The CDR3 loop spans 16 amino acids. V shed 5 bases and J 4 bases; nucleotides not matched to a gene: 6. CDR1 and CDR2 (germline): LNHDA, SQIVND (reference sequence). The CDR3 reads CASSVLAGGSTGELFF. The CDR3 bases are TGTGCCAGTAGTGTTTTAGCGGGAGGGAGCACCGGGGAGCTGTTTTTT.

This clonotype was found many times. Since it is a stray read in a library aimed at alpha chains, this beta chain has a size that is not meaningful. The chain has TRBV5-1 and TRBJ2-5, with 7 positions matching TRBD1. This CDR3 is 14 amino acids long. The ends lost 4 bases at V and 5 bases at J; junction bases unmatched: 8. Per the germline V gene, CDR1 is SGHRS and CDR2 is YFSETQ. This chain's CDR3 is CASSGDSLRETQYF. CDR3 in DNA: TGCGCCAGCAGCGGGGACAGTCTGAGGGAGACCCAGTACTTC.

This clonotype showed up many times. Because this beta chain is a stray read in a library intended to capture alpha chains, its abundance should not be given much weight. This chain links TRBV2 with TRBJ1-1; the D is unclear. The CDR3 is 13 residues long. Germline V gene data show CDR1 as SNHLY and CDR2 as FYNNEI. V was shortened by 8 bases and J by 0 bases, with 10 bases between the two germline ends. The CDR3 DNA reads as TGTGCCAGCGAGGGCCCCCTGAACACTGAAGCTTTCTTT. It is translated as CASEGPLNTEAFF.

In regard to this clonotype: This beta chain turned up in a library designed for alpha chains; as an off-target read, its abundance says little. The chain recombines TRBV5-4 with TRBJ2-3; 9 bases are a match to TRBD2. CDR3 length: 17 amino acids. From germline, CDR1 is SGHNT and CDR2 YYREEE (reference sequence). Trimming took 4 bases from V and 4 from J; bases not matched to a gene: 13. The CDR3 loop is CASSLVTGLAGADTQYF. CDR3 nucleotides: TGTGCCAGCAGCCTTGTAACGGGACTAGCAGGCGCAGATACGCAGTATTTT.

Ten or more counts support this clonotype. This beta chain represents an off-target read in a library built for alpha chains; its size is of limited meaning. The chain couples TRBV7-9 to TRBJ2-1; a possible D gene is TRBD1 (6 bases). Germline CDR1 is SEHNR and CDR2 is FQNEAQ (reference sequence). CDR3 length: 13 amino acids. Deletions cut 5 bases from V and 6 bases from J, with 11 bases between. CDR3 amino acids: CASSPGQLNEQFF. The DNA for the CDR3 is TGTGCCAGCAGCCCCGGACAGCTCAATGAGCAGTTCTTC.

This clonotype was seen ten or more times. A library prepared for alpha chains yielded this beta chain as an off-target read; its size is of little meaning. The chain carries TRBV21-1 and TRBJ2-7; TRBD2, the table's D call, lacks a check against the DNA. TRBV21-1 is marked as a pseudogene. CDR3 length: 17 amino acids. In DNA, the CDR3 is TGTGCCAGCAACCCCGGTGGTGCGCGGGAGGCGCCCTACGAGCAGTACTTC. It yields the protein CASNPGGAREAPYEQYF.

In its sample, this clonotype was seen many times. A library prepared for alpha chains yielded this beta chain as an off-target read; its size is of little meaning. The rearrangement uses TRBV6-5 and TRBJ2-3, with D uncertain. V was trimmed by 7 bases and J by 6 bases, leaving 17 bases between them. CDR3 length: 14 amino acids. CDR1 is MNHEY and CDR2 is SVGAGI in the germline V gene. The CDR3 here is CASKPGQLGDTQYF. In DNA form, the CDR3 reads TGTGCCAGCAAACCCGGCCAGCTGGGGGATACGCAGTATTTT.

This clonotype was counted ten times or more. Being off target in a library aimed at alpha chains, this beta chain has a size of little meaning. The chain carries TRBV7-2 and TRBJ2-1, with TRBD2 matching over 11 bases. Germline CDR1 and CDR2: SGHTA and FQGNSA. This CDR3 region has 16 residues. J gave up 4 bases and V 5 bases, and 7 bases lay outside the gene matches. CDR3 loop: CASSVTGTSGYNEQFF. CDR3 nucleotides: TGTGCCAGCAGCGTCACCGGGACTAGCGGTTACAATGAGCAGTTCTTC.

This clonotype came up many times. Since the library was made to target alpha chains, this beta chain is a stray read and its abundance is not meaningful. This chain uses TRBV29-1 with TRBJ2-3; a weak D match, TRBD2 (6 bases). Trimming pared 4 bases from V and 2 bases from J, leaving 13 bases between. CDR1 and CDR2 from the germline V gene are SQVTM and ANQGSEA. The CDR3 extends over 14 amino acids. The chain's CDR3 is CSVAGTEITDTQYF. The CDR3 nucleotides read TGCAGCGTTGCTGGGACTGAAATCACAGATACGCAGTATTTT.

This clonotype was recorded at least ten times. Within a library made for alpha chains, this beta chain is off target, and its count is uninformative. This chain joins TRBV12-3 or TRBV12-4 and TRBJ1-2; the D is unclear. The germline V and J ends were trimmed by 5 bases and 7 bases, with 14 bases remaining between them. CDR3 size: 13 residues. Here the CDR3 reads CASSRQAPGGYTF. In nucleotides, the CDR3 is TGTGCCAGCAGTCGGCAGGCCCCGGGTGGCTACACCTTC.